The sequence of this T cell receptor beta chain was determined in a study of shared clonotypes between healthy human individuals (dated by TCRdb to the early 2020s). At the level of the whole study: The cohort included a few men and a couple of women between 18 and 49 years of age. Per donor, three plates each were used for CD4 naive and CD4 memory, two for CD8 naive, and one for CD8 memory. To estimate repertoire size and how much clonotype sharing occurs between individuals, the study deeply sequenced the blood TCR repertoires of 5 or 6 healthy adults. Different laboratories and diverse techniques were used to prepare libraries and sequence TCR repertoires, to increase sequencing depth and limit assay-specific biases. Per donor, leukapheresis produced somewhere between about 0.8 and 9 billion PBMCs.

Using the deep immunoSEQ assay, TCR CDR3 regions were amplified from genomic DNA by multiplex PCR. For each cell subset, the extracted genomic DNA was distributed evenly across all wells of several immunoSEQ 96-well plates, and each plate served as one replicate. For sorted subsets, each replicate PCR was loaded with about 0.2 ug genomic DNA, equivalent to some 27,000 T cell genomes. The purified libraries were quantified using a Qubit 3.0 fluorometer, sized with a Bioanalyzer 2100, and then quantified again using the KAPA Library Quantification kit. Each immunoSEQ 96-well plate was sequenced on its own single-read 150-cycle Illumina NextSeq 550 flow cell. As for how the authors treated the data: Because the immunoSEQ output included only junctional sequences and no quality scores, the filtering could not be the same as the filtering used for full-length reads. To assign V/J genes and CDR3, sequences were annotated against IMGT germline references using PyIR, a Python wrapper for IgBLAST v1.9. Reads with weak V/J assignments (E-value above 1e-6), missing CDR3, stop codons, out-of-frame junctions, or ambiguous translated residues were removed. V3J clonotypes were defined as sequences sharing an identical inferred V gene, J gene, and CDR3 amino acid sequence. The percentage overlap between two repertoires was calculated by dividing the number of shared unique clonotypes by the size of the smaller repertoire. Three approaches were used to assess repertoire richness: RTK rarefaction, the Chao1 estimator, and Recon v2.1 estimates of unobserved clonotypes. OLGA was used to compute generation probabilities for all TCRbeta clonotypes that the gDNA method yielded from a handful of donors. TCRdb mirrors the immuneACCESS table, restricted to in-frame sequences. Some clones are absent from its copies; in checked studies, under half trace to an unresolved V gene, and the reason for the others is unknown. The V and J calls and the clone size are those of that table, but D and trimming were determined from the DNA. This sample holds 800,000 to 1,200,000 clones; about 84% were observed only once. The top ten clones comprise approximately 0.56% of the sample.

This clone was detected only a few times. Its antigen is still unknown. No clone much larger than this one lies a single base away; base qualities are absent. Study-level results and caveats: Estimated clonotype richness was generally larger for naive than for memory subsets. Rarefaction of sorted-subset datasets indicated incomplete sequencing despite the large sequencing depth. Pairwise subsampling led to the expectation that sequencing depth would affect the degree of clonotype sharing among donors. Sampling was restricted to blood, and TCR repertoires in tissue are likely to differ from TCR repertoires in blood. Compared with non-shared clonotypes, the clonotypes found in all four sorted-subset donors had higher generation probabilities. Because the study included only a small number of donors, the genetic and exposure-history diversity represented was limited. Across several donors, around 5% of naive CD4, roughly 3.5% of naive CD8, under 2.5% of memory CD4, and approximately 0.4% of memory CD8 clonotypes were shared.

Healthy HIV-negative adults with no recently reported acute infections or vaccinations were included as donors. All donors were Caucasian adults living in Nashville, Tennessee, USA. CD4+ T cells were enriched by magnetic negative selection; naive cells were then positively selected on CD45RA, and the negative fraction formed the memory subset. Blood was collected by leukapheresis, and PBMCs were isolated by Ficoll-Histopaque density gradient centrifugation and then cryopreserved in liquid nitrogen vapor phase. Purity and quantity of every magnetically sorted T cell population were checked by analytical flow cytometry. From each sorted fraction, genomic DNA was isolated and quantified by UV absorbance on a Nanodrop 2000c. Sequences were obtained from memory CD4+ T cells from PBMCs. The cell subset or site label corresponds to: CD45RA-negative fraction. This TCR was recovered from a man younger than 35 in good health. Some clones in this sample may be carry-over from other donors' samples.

CDR3 loop: CASSPLTGGGYEQYF. The DNA sequence is given as TGTGCCAGCTCACCACTGACAGGGGGCGGATACGAGCAGTACTTC. The rearrangement joined TRBV18 to TRBJ2-7; 10 central bases correspond to TRBD1. Taken from cysteine to phenylalanine, the CDR3 has 15 residues. Here the CDR3 DNA is all that survives: 45 bases in frame from base 1. CDR1 and CDR2 are read off the germline V gene as KGHSH and LQKENI. Trimmed from V: 1 base; trimmed from J: 4 bases; junction bases lacking a gene match: 4.